A selection of T cell receptor beta chains follows, all from one sample in a study of blood T cells in healthy people across ages. Via MiXCR, TCRdb re-called the 5' RACE reads, giving one row per CDR3 protein. The sample contains about 1.6 million distinct CDR3 sequences, about 35% of which appear only once. The sample taken for sequencing was blood. The source of these receptors is a woman aged 25 to 39 in good health. Each CDR3 is given with its conserved first and last residue. The D gene is left open where the match is weak. Not every row has a clone size; where given, it reads once, few, many or a size class.

v_gene	abundance	j_gene	d_gene	CDR3nt	CDR3aa
TRBV12-3/TRBV12-4	.	TRBJ2-3	TRBD2	TGTGCCAGCAGTCCAGTAAAAGCGGGGGGCACAGATACGCAGTATTTT	CASSPVKAGGTDTQYF
TRBV27	.	TRBJ1-2	.	TGTGCCAGCAGTTCCCCCGGGACTTCCTATGGCTACACCTTC	CASSSPGTSYGYTF
TRBV27	few	TRBJ1-6	.	TGTGCCAGCAGTTACCAAGGCACGGGATTATATAATTCACCCCTCCACTTT	CASSYQGTGLYNSPLHF
TRBV20-1	.	TRBJ2-7	.	TGCAGTGCTAGCGGACAGGGAGGGATCCACGAGCAGTACTTC	CSASGQGGIHEQYF
TRBV12-3/TRBV12-4	few	TRBJ2-7	TRBD1	TGTGCCAGCAGTTTCAACCGGGACAGGGGCTACGAGCAGTACTTC	CASSFNRDRGYEQYF
TRBV19	.	TRBJ2-7	TRBD1	TGTGCCAGCGGAGCCGGGACAGGGTACTACGAGCAGTACTTC	CASGAGTGYYEQYF
TRBV5-4	.	TRBJ1-4	TRBD1	TGTGCCAGCAGCTTGGAACGCAGGGGGGATGAAAAACTGTTTTTT	CASSLERRGDEKLFF
TRBV6-2/TRBV6-3	.	TRBJ2-3	TRBD2	TGTGCCAGCAGGGGACGACTAGCGGGGGGGCCGAAGGCGGAAGGCACAAGCACAGATACGCAGTATTTT	CASRGRLAGGPKAEGTSTDTQYF
TRBV9	.	TRBJ2-1	TRBD2	TGTGCCAGCAGCCCCCGCCTAGCGGGGGCGACCTCCTACAATGAGCAGTTCTTC	CASSPRLAGATSYNEQFF
TRBV27	few	TRBJ2-3	.	TGTGCCAGCAGTTTATCGAAAAACAGCGTTGATACGCAGTATTTT	CASSLSKNSVDTQYF
TRBV28	.	TRBJ2-5	.	TGTGCCAGCAGTACCCCAACGGAGACCCAGTACTTC	CASSTPTETQYF
TRBV5-1	few	TRBJ1-2	.	TGCGCCAGCAGCTCGGACAGTCCCAACTATGGCTACACCTTC	CASSSDSPNYGYTF
TRBV9	.	TRBJ2-2	TRBD1	TGTGCCAGCAGCCCCTTACAGGGGGCACGTATGTACACCGGGGAGCTGTTTTTT	CASSPLQGARMYTGELFF
TRBV7-9	few	TRBJ2-3	.	TGTGCCAAGCATCCACCAAACACAGATACGCAGTATTTT	CAKHPPNTDTQYF
TRBV4-1	many	TRBJ2-5	TRBD2	TGCGCCAGCAGCCAAGATCGGCGGACTAGCGGGGCCCCGGGGACCCAGTACTTC	CASSQDRRTSGAPGTQYF
TRBV20-1	few	TRBJ2-3	TRBD1	TGCAGTGCTAGGGAAGACAGGGACAGCACAGATACGCAGTATTTT	CSAREDRDSTDTQYF
TRBV11-1	once	TRBJ2-7	.	TGTGCCAGCAGCTCGATATACAGGGATGGAGGGGCCCAGTACTTC	CASSSIYRDGGAQYF
TRBV7-2	.	TRBJ2-4	.	TGTGCCAGCAGCTTAGCAGGGGACTTATGGAACATTCAGTACTTC	CASSLAGDLWNIQYF
TRBV20-1	few	TRBJ1-2	.	TGCAGTGCAAGCCGGAGGGCGGCAAACTATGGCTACACCTTC	CSASRRAANYGYTF
TRBV20-1	.	TRBJ2-7	.	TGCAGTGCTATGTGGACAGCCTCCTACGAGCAGTACTTC	CSAMWTASYEQYF
TRBV29-1	few	TRBJ1-1	.	TGCAGCGTTGTATGGACAGAAGCTTTCTTT	CSVVWTEAFF
TRBV12-3/TRBV12-4	.	TRBJ1-2	.	TGTGCCAGCAGGGGGGGAACAGGGCATGGCCACACCTTC	CASRGGTGHGHTF
TRBV6-1	.	TRBJ2-6	.	TGTGCCAGCAATTGGGGCAGGATTGCTGGGGCCAACGTCCTGACTTTC	CASNWGRIAGANVLTF
TRBV6-2/TRBV6-3	.	TRBJ2-7	TRBD1	TGTGCCAGCAGTTACGCCCCGGGACAGGCTCATGGCGAGCAGTACTTC	CASSYAPGQAHGEQYF
TRBV11-2	.	TRBJ2-3	TRBD2	TGTGCCAGCAGCTTCTCAGCGGGAGGGCCAGATACGCAGTATTTT	CASSFSAGGPDTQYF
TRBV7-6	.	TRBJ2-5	TRBD1	TGTGCCAGCAGCTTTACGGAGGACAGGGGGGGGACCCAGTACTTC	CASSFTEDRGGTQYF
TRBV12-3/TRBV12-4	.	TRBJ2-1	.	TGTGCCAGCGGGTCCCCGTTAGGTTCCTACAATGAGCAGTTCTTC	CASGSPLGSYNEQFF
TRBV7-2	.	TRBJ2-2	.	TGTGCCAGCAGCTTAATTGTCGGCTCGATAAACACCGGGGAGCTGTTTTTT	CASSLIVGSINTGELFF
TRBV6-5	few	TRBJ2-1	TRBD2	TGTGCCAGCAGTTCCCGGACTAGCGGGAGTATTGGTGAGCAGTTCTTC	CASSSRTSGSIGEQFF
TRBV4-1	few	TRBJ2-4	.	TGCGCCAGCAGCCAAGATCGATGGCGGGGCTCAGGAGAGCAGTACTTC	CASSQDRWRGSGEQYF
TRBV6-2/TRBV6-3	.	TRBJ2-3	.	TGTGCCAGCAGACTCTCCACGGGGAGCACAGATACGCAGTATTTT	CASRLSTGSTDTQYF
TRBV5-1	few	TRBJ2-1	.	TGCGCCAGCAGCTCCTCAGGGGGGTGGTACAATGAGCAGTTCTTC	CASSSSGGWYNEQFF
TRBV5-5	.	TRBJ2-5	.	TGTGCCAGCAGAAAAGGGACAACGCGAGAGACCCAGTACTTC	CASRKGTTRETQYF
TRBV6-1	.	TRBJ1-2	TRBD1	TGTGCCAGCAGTGAAGCACAGGGGTGGGGCTACACCTTC	CASSEAQGWGYTF
TRBV27	few	TRBJ2-7	TRBD1	TGTGCCAGCAGTATCTCCCCCGGACAGGCGACCTTCCGCGAGCAGTACTTC	CASSISPGQATFREQYF
TRBV20-1	.	TRBJ2-7	.	TGCAGTGCCGAGACTAGGAAGGAGCGCGAGCAGTACTTC	CSAETRKEREQYF